These 23 T cell receptor beta chains were sequenced from one sample in a study of CD8+ T cells in alopecia areata. The treatment is: oral pan-JAK inhibitor, 5-10 mg twice daily. Once RNA had been extracted, it was reverse transcribed into cDNA to act as the sequencing template. Assay: immunoSEQ multiplex PCR; the TCRdb copy retains only in-frame clones and omits some. The table shows more than 90,000 clones, with 60% occurring only once. Sequences were derived from CD8+ T cells sorted from blood, sampled at roughly week 55, from a patient treated with tofacitinib. The receptors were sampled from a human donor with alopecia areata.

The table lists this clone with a few counts. The rearrangement joins TRBV6-1 to TRBJ1-5, with D possibly being TRBD1 (6 bases). Germline V lookup: CDR1 MNHNS, CDR2 SASEGT. The length of the CDR3 is 15 residues. The germline V and J ends were trimmed by 6 bases and 6 bases, with 18 bases remaining between them. CDR3 nucleotide sequence: TGTGCCAGCAGGGGAGACAGGTCGTTCCGTCAGCCCCAGCATTTT. This translates into CASRGDRSFRQPQHF.

This chain joins TRBV2 and TRBJ1-1; 8 bases agree with TRBD1. Unmatched junction bases numbered 4, after V lost 4 bases and J lost 3 bases. Germline CDR1 SNHLY, CDR2 FYNNEI. The CDR3 is 14 residues long. CDR3 region: CASSGTGRDTEAFF. DNA for the CDR3: TGTGCCAGCAGTGGGACAGGGCGCGACACTGAAGCTTTCTTT.

This clone is a singleton in its sample. J is TRBJ2-2 and V is TRBV6-5; D remains ambiguous. Trimming shortened V by 6 bases and J by 9 bases, and 17 bases separated the two germline ends. Per the germline V gene, CDR1 is MNHEY and CDR2 is SVGAGI. CDR3 length: 14 residues. In DNA form, the CDR3 reads TGTGCCAGCAGCCACGGACGATACACTTGGGAGCTGTTTTTT. It yields the protein CASSHGRYTWELFF.

This clone was observed a few times. V is TRBV4-2 and J is TRBJ1-2; a weak D match, TRBD1 (6 bases). The CDR3 is 14 amino acids. CDR1 and CDR2 from the germline V gene are LGHNA and YNFKEQ. Trimming took off 0 bases at V and 6 bases at J, with 11 bases between the two ends. CDR3 bases: TGTGCCAGCAGCCAAGAAGCAGGGGCGGATGGCTACACCTTC. It codes for CASSQEAGADGYTF.

The chain has TRBV6-5 and TRBJ2-2; D unresolved. Trimming cost V 2 bases and J 4 bases, with 5 bases left between them. The germline CDR1 and CDR2 sequences are MNHEY and SVGAGI. The CDR3 extends over 13 amino acids. This chain's CDR3 is CASSYGTTGELFF. The CDR3 DNA reads TGTGCCAGCAGTTACGGAACCACCGGGGAGCTGTTTTTT.

This clone has just a few counts. J is TRBJ2-2 and V is TRBV16, with a possible D match to TRBD2 (6 bases). Trimming took off 3 bases at V and 7 bases at J, with 15 bases between the two ends. Germline-derived CDR1 and CDR2 are KGHSY and FQNENV. This CDR3 region has 15 residues. The CDR3 sequence is CASSQEGWSHGELFF. In nucleotides, the CDR3 is TGTGCCAGCAGCCAGGAGGGATGGAGTCACGGGGAGCTGTTTTTT.

This chain connects TRBV11-2 to TRBJ2-3; 11 nucleotides line up with TRBD2. After removal of 4 bases from V and 1 base from J, the junction contained 1 base not matched to a gene. The germline gives CDR1 SGHAT, CDR2 FQNNGV. This CDR3 has 15 residues. CDR3 amino acids: CASSSTSGGTDTQYF. The CDR3 DNA reads as TGTGCCAGCAGCTCGACTAGCGGGGGCACAGATACGCAGTATTTT.

This clone was seen only once. The chain links TRBV9 to TRBJ2-7; 8 bases match TRBD2. The V segment lost 3 bases and the J segment 5 bases; nucleotides outside the gene matches: 13. This CDR3 is 16 amino acids long. Germline assignment: CDR1 SGDLS and CDR2 YYNGEE. The CDR3 DNA reads TGTGCCAGCAGCGCATACCGGGAGGGCTTGGGGCACGAGCAGTACTTC. Residues: CASSAYREGLGHEQYF.

The chain couples TRBV7-9 to TRBJ2-3; TRBD1 is a possible D gene (5 bases). The CDR3 length is 12 residues. Trimming removed 5 bases from V and 6 bases from J, with 9 bases in between. In germline, CDR1 is SEHNR, CDR2 FQNEAQ (reference sequence). In DNA, the CDR3 is TGTGCCAGCAGCCGATGGGGCGATACGCAGTATTTT. Its translation: CASSRWGDTQYF. The full variable domain, completed using reference TRBV7-9 and TRBJ2-3, is DTGVSQNPRHKITKRGQNVTFRCDPISEHNRLYWYRQTLGQGPEFLTYFQNEAQLEKSRLLSDRFSAERPKGSFSTLEIQRTEQGDSAMYLCASSRWGDTQYFGPGTRLTVL.

The table lists this clone with a count of one. The rearrangement links TRBV29-1 to TRBJ1-1; tentative D call: TRBD1 (6 bases). The germline V gene encodes CDR1 SQVTM and CDR2 ANQGSEA. Trimming took 0 bases from V and 0 from J, leaving 11 bases between them. The length of the CDR3 is 15 residues. The CDR3 DNA reads as TGCAGCGTTGAAGAGCGGGACACCTTGAACACTGAAGCTTTCTTT. This translates into CSVEERDTLNTEAFF.

The J gene is TRBJ2-6, the V gene TRBV11-2; D call uncertain. CDR3 length equals 14 residues. V lost 2 bases to trimming and J lost 0 bases, with 2 bases between them. Germline V CDR1 and CDR2: SGHAT, FQNNGV. The CDR3: CASSLYSGANVLTF. The CDR3 nucleotides are TGTGCCAGCAGCTTATACTCTGGGGCCAACGTCCTGACTTTC.

The chain is built from TRBV9 and TRBJ2-7; possibly TRBD2 for D (5 bases). The CDR3 extends over 14 amino acids. Between the trimmed V and J ends, which lost 0 bases and 2 bases, there was a span of 9 bases. Germline V lookup: CDR1 SGDLS, CDR2 YYNGEE. CDR3 nucleotide sequence: TGTGCCAGCAGCGTAGGGACTCTGACCTACGAGCAGTACTTC. Encoded protein: CASSVGTLTYEQYF.

The rearrangement links TRBV27 to TRBJ2-2; maybe TRBD1 (6 bases). CDR3 size: 14 residues. Trimming took 3 bases from V and 7 from J, leaving 12 bases between them. Germline V gene sequence: CDR1 MNHEY, CDR2 SMNVEV (reference sequence). CDR3 amino acids: CASSFRGFGGELFF. For the CDR3, the DNA is TGTGCCAGCAGTTTTAGGGGGTTCGGCGGGGAGCTGTTTTTT.

This chain joins TRBV28 and TRBJ2-7, with D possibly matching TRBD1 (5 bases). Germline values: CDR1 MDHEN, CDR2 SYDVKM. This CDR3 is built from 14 residues. V lost 5 bases and J 5 bases, leaving 16 bases between the germline ends. In DNA form, the CDR3 reads TGTGCCAGCAGTCCGGCAGGGAAGTTAGACGAGCAGTACTTC. Protein sequence: CASSPAGKLDEQYF.

The chain uses TRBV9 and TRBJ2-5; 8 bases agree with TRBD2. J lost 1 base, V lost 0 bases, and 2 bases had no gene match. Germline assignment: CDR1 SGDLS and CDR2 YYNGEE. The CDR3 consists of 15 residues. CDR3 sequence reads: CASSVGRGGQETQYF. The CDR3, as DNA: TGTGCCAGCAGCGTAGGACGGGGGGGCCAAGAGACCCAGTACTTC.

This clone was seen many times. The V call is TRBV9, the J call TRBJ1-1; D remains unclear. The CDR3 runs to 12 residues. Trimming shortened V by 2 bases and J by 5 bases, and 7 bases separated the two germline ends. Germline CDR1 reads SGDLS; CDR2 reads YYNGEE. CDR3 protein: CASSVYSTEAFF. The CDR3 nucleotides read TGTGCCAGCAGCGTGTATTCAACTGAAGCTTTCTTT.

The V and J genes are TRBV7-9 and TRBJ2-1; D is unclear. Looked up from germline, CDR1 is SEHNR and CDR2 is FQNEAQ (reference sequence). CDR3 length: 12 residues. Trimming stripped 5 bases from V and 7 bases from J, with 9 bases between. CDR3 amino acids: CASSHGWNEQFF. CDR3 DNA sequence: TGTGCCAGCAGCCACGGGTGGAATGAGCAGTTCTTC.

A note on this clone: The limits of the CDR3 on the DNA are not certain, so only TCRdb's listed CDR3 is given. The chain recombines TRBV27 with TRBJ2-5; TRBD1 reflects the table's D call only, with no check against the DNA. Per germline, CDR1 MNHEY and CDR2 SMNVEV (reference sequence). A total of 15 residues make up the CDR3, ends included. The CDR3 is CASSTSTGVRETQYF.

This clone has more than one count but fewer than ten. The V and J genes are TRBV13 and TRBJ2-3; D is undetermined. The germline V and J ends were trimmed by 0 bases and 0 bases, with 7 bases remaining between them. The CDR3 spans 15 residues. Germline values: CDR1 PRHDT, CDR2 FYEKMQ (reference sequence). The CDR3 loop reads CASSLGVLSTDTQYF. CDR3 coding DNA: TGTGCCAGCAGCTTAGGCGTACTAAGCACAGATACGCAGTATTTT.

The chain combines TRBV7-8 with TRBJ1-1; tentatively, D is TRBD1 (5 bases). V gave up 5 bases and J gave up 0 bases, with 19 bases separating them. Germline V gene data show CDR1 as SGHVS and CDR2 as FQNEAQ. The CDR3 has 17 amino acids. The CDR3 region is CASSPDPGPRVNTEAFF. The CDR3 DNA follows: TGTGCCAGCAGCCCTGACCCGGGACCTAGGGTGAACACTGAAGCTTTCTTT.

The genes are TRBV13 and TRBJ2-3; 7 bases map to TRBD1. The germline CDR1 and CDR2 sequences are PRHDT and FYEKMQ (reference sequence). The junction had 6 bases not matched to a gene; V was cut back by 5 bases and J by 1 base. The CDR3 loop spans 15 amino acids. The CDR3 sequence is CASSPTGKGTDTQYF. The CDR3 DNA reads TGTGCCAGCAGCCCGACAGGGAAGGGCACAGATACGCAGTATTTT.

Only a few counts were recorded for this clone. The chain has TRBV27 and TRBJ2-1; D not resolved. The V gene lost 4 bases and the J gene lost 8 bases, with 9 bases spanning the gap. CDR3 size: 12 residues. Germline values: CDR1 MNHEY, CDR2 SMNVEV (reference sequence). CDR3 in amino acids: CASSSIWDEQFF. The CDR3 DNA follows: TGTGCCAGCAGTTCGATTTGGGATGAGCAGTTCTTC.

CDR3 in amino acids: CASSSREGGNIQYF. For the CDR3, the DNA is TGTGCCAGCAGCTCTCGGGAGGGAGGAAACATTCAGTACTTC. The chain carries TRBV13 and TRBJ2-4, with TRBD2 matching 8 bases. The CDR3 consists of 14 residues. The germline V gene encodes CDR1 PRHDT and CDR2 FYEKMQ (reference sequence). With 4 bases clipped from V and 6 bases from J, the junction kept 5 bases outside the gene matches.